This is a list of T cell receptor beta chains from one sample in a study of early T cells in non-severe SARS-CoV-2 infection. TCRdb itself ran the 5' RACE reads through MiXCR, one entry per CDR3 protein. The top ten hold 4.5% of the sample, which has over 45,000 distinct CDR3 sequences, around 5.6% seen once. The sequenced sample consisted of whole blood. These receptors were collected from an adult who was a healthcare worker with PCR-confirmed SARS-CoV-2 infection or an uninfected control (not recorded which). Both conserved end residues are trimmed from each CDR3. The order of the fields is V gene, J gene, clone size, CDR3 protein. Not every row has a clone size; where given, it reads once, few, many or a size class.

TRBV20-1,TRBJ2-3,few,SARAGGPSDTQY
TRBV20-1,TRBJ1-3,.,SARAASAGNTIY
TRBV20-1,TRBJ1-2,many,SAPEGRGYT
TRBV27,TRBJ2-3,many,ASKFGSGRMTDTQY
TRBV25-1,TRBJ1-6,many,ASSPIGSGSPLH
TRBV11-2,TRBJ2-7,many,ASSLVAGGEQY
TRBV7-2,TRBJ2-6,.,ASSPRTGANVLT
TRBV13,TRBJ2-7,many,ASSLRVLTGEHY
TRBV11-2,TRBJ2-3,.,ASSLRGGKGGADTQY
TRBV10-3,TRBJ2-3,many,AISGWTGTDTQY
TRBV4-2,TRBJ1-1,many,ASSQEGHKAF